The T cell receptor (beta chain) described here comes from a study of T cell repertoires in cytomegalovirus infection. Study-wide background: Well-studied HLA-B-restricted epitopes and recently identified HLA-C-restricted epitopes of CMV were both used in the study. Based on public TCR beta signatures, there were indications of CMV infection and of a matching HLA type. Whole-study results and caveats: The response measured ex vivo was dominated by TCR beta clonotypes (HLA-C-restricted and CMV-specific). The cumulative frequency of public TCR beta families identified carriers of CMV plus the relevant HLA.

CDR1 SGHTA and CDR2 FQGNSA come from the germline V gene. This CDR3 has 14 residues. V lost 4 bases, J lost 8 bases, and 6 bases stayed unmatched. This clonotype was recorded a few times. The antigen is not known. Each CDR3 protein gets one entry after TCRdb re-called the reads with MiXCR. The repertoire consists of approximately 600,000 distinct CDR3 sequences, with 40% occurring once and the leading ten covering around 48%. The sequenced sample was cultured PBMCs, obtained from culture after CMV antigen stimulation. The chain combines TRBV7-2 with TRBJ1-4; 8 bases line up with TRBD1. This receptor was obtained from a human donor in good health (CMV status not recorded). Some clones in this sample may be carry-over from other donors' samples. The CDR3 nucleotides read TGTGCCAGCAGCTCCGACAGGGGTGAAGAAAAACTGTTTTTT. This gives the protein CASSSDRGEEKLFF. The whole variable domain, filled in from reference TRBV7-2 and TRBJ1-4, reads GAGVSQSPSNKVTEKGKDVELRCDPISGHTALYWYRQSLGQGLEFLIYFQGNSAPDKSGLPSDRFSAERTGGSVSTLTIQRTQQEDSAVYLCASSSDRGEEKLFFGSGTQLSVL.